The 8 T cell receptor beta chains listed next were all sequenced from one sample in a study of resident and recirculating memory T cells in vitiligo. Assay: immunoSEQ multiplex PCR; the TCRdb copy retains only in-frame clones and omits some. The sample yields roughly 80,000 clones, about 90% seen once. The sample was blood. Receptor source: a male donor with vitiligo.

J is TRBJ2-1 and V is TRBV30, with D possibly matching TRBD1 (6 bases). Trimming took 3 bases from V and 4 from J, leaving 10 bases between them. Per the germline V gene, CDR1 is GTSNPN and CDR2 is SVGIG (reference sequence). CDR3 length: 13 amino acids. In DNA, the CDR3 is TGTGCCTGGAGGGGGGCAGGATACAATGAGCAGTTCTTC. Translating it yields CAWRGAGYNEQFF.

The chain is built from TRBV6-5 and TRBJ2-7; TRBD2 might be the D (5 bases). Germline-derived CDR1 and CDR2 are MNHEY and SVGAGI. The V gene lost 10 bases and the J gene lost 7 bases, with 23 bases spanning the gap. The CDR3 loop spans 14 amino acids. CDR3 in amino acids: CATSTGLGRGEQYF. DNA of the CDR3: TGTGCCACCTCGACTGGGTTAGGGAGAGGAGAGCAGTACTTC.

The chain joins TRBV10-3 to TRBJ1-2; 12 bases line up with TRBD1. The CDR3 length is 14 residues. J gave up 8 bases and V 10 bases, and 11 bases lay outside the gene matches. Germline lookup yields CDR1 ENHRY and CDR2 SYGVKD. The CDR3 DNA sequence: TGTGCCACTTCTTCGGGACAGGGGGCCGGAGGCTACACCTTC. This translates into CATSSGQGAGGYTF.

V usage is TRBV28 and J usage is TRBJ1-1; TRBD1 agrees at 7 bases. CDR3 length equals 13 residues. Germline-derived CDR1 and CDR2 are MDHEN and SYDVKM. With 5 bases clipped from V and 7 bases from J, the junction kept 7 bases outside the gene matches. This CDR3 is CASSQTGPLEAFF. Written as DNA, the CDR3 is TGTGCCAGCAGTCAGACAGGGCCCCTTGAAGCTTTCTTT. Combining the CDR3 with reference TRBV28 and TRBJ1-1 gives the whole variable domain DVKVTQSSRYLVKRTGEKVFLECVQDMDHENMFWYRQDPGLGLRLIYFSYDVKMKEKGDIPEGYSVSREKKERFSLILESASTNQTSMYLCASSQTGPLEAFFGQGTRLTVV.

The chain is built from TRBV9 and TRBJ2-1; D unclear. CDR3 length equals 12 residues. The V gene lost 8 bases and the J gene lost 5 bases, with 11 bases spanning the gap. Germline V lookup: CDR1 SGDLS, CDR2 YYNGEE. CDR3 nucleotide sequence: TGTGCCAGTTCAAGTGAGCACAATGAGCAGTTCTTC. Protein product: CASSSEHNEQFF.

The chain has TRBV4-1 and TRBJ2-7; 8 bases match TRBD2. The CDR3 extends over 15 amino acids. The junction had 9 bases not matched to a gene; V was cut back by 4 bases and J by 4 bases. Germline V gene sequence: CDR1 MGHRA, CDR2 YSYEKL. CDR3 amino acids: CASSPASAGGYEQYF. The CDR3 region has the DNA TGCGCCAGCAGCCCAGCGAGCGCGGGAGGTTACGAGCAGTACTTC.

This clone was counted between two and nine times. This chain links TRBV7-6 with TRBJ2-1; D remains ambiguous. Per the germline V gene, CDR1 is SGHVS and CDR2 is FNYEAQ. V was shortened by 3 bases and J by 7 bases, with 10 bases between the two germline ends. The CDR3 has 13 amino acids. CDR3 nucleotide sequence: TGTGCCAGCAGCTTCCAGCGTGGGAATGAGCAGTTCTTC. It codes for CASSFQRGNEQFF. Drawing the rest from reference TRBV7-6 and TRBJ2-1, the complete variable domain is GAGVSQSPRYKVTKRGQDVALRCDPISGHVSLYWYRQALGQGPEFLTYFNYEAQQDKSGLPNDRFSAERPEGSISTLTIQRTEQRDSAMYRCASSFQRGNEQFFGPGTRLTVL.

This clone is medium-sized. The rearrangement links TRBV11-2 to TRBJ2-7, with 8 bases aligning to TRBD2. The germline V gene has CDR1 SGHAT and CDR2 FQNNGV. The CDR3 is 15 residues long. V shed 1 base and J 3 bases; nucleotides not matched to a gene: 5. CDR3: CASSLAGGPGYEQYF. Here the CDR3 DNA reads TGTGCCAGCAGCTTAGCGGGGGGGCCCGGCTACGAGCAGTACTTC. Full variable domain (remainder filled in from reference TRBV11-2 and TRBJ2-7): EAGVAQSPRYKIIEKRQSVAFWCNPISGHATLYWYQQILGQGPKLLIQFQNNGVVDDSQLPKDRFSAERLKGVDSTLKIQPAKLEDSAVYLCASSLAGGPGYEQYFGPGTRLTVT.